One sample yielded the 12 T cell receptor beta chains listed below, sequenced in a study of T cell responses to AZD1222 COVID-19 vaccine. The protocol was immunoSEQ multiplex PCR, while the TCRdb copy is restricted to in-frame clones and leaves out a portion. The repertoire holds about 99,000 clones, with approximately 88% as singletons. The sample consisted of peripheral blood, taken on day 0 of AZD1222 vaccination. These receptors all stem from an adult in good health.

The CDR3, as DNA: TGTGCCAGCAGCGGGACTCTGAGCTCCTACAATGAGCAGTTCTTC. This codes for CASSGTLSSYNEQFF. The chain joins TRBV7-9 to TRBJ2-1; D perhaps matches TRBD2 (6 bases). This CDR3 has 15 residues. Looked up from germline, CDR1 is SEHNR and CDR2 is FQNEAQ (reference sequence). V was shortened by 5 bases and J by 0 bases, with 11 bases between the two germline ends.

The V and J genes are TRBV7-2 and TRBJ2-7, with 13 bases fitting TRBD2. Germline V gene data show CDR1 as SGHTA and CDR2 as FQGNSA. The V gene end was trimmed by 6 bases and the J gene end by 2 bases; junction bases not matched to a gene: 4. The CDR3 consists of 15 residues. CDR3 in amino acids: CASSYTSGGAYEQYF. The CDR3 DNA reads TGTGCCAGCAGTTATACTAGCGGGGGGGCCTACGAGCAGTACTTC.

This chain joins TRBV6-2 or TRBV6-3 and TRBJ2-7; D ambiguous. The CDR3 is 12 amino acids. Per germline, CDR1 MNHEY and CDR2 SVGEGT. With 4 bases removed from V and 2 bases from J, the gap between germline ends came to 6 bases. The CDR3 DNA reads TGTGCCAGCAGTTTCCCCACCTACGAGCAGTACTTC. This encodes CASSFPTYEQYF.

CDR3 residues: CASSWTGRLAGYTF. CDR3 sequence (DNA): TGTGCCAGCAGTTGGACAGGTCGGTTGGCTGGCTACACCTTC. This chain connects TRBV28 to TRBJ1-2; TRBD1 aligns across 7 bases. Germline-derived CDR1 and CDR2 are MDHEN and SYDVKM. The CDR3 spans 14 residues. J was trimmed by 7 bases and V by 4 bases; bases with no gene match: 9.

The chain employs TRBV5-6 and TRBJ2-2; D remains unclear. Looked up from germline, CDR1 is SGHDT and CDR2 is YYEEEE. The CDR3 length is 16 residues. Trimming left V 5 bases short and J 0 bases short, with 14 bases between. CDR3 sequence reads: CASSLFGLPNTGELFF. As DNA, the CDR3 is TGTGCCAGCAGTCTCTTCGGTCTACCGAACACCGGGGAGCTGTTTTTT.

V is TRBV5-1 and J is TRBJ2-1; perhaps TRBD2 as D (6 bases). The CDR3 has 13 amino acids. The germline V gene has CDR1 SGHRS and CDR2 YFSETQ. V lost 6 bases and J lost 0, with 7 bases in between. The CDR3 reads CASTGGSYNEQFF. CDR3 DNA sequence: TGCGCCAGCACCGGGGGCTCCTACAATGAGCAGTTCTTC.

V gene TRBV5-1 combines with J gene TRBJ2-1; D remains ambiguous. The CDR3 covers 12 residues. V was trimmed by 7 bases and J by 3 bases, leaving 8 bases between them. Germline values: CDR1 SGHRS, CDR2 YFSETQ. CDR3: CASSSGYNEQFF. DNA of the CDR3: TGCGCCAGCTCCTCGGGCTACAATGAGCAGTTCTTC.

The chain couples TRBV4-2 to TRBJ1-6; perhaps TRBD1 as D (6 bases). Looked up from germline, CDR1 is LGHNA and CDR2 is YNFKEQ. V lost 1 base to trimming and J lost 12 bases, with 10 bases between them. The CDR3 has 13 amino acids. The CDR3 spells CASSQGGGGPLHF. In DNA, the CDR3 is TGTGCCAGCAGCCAAGGAGGGGGTGGACCCCTCCACTTT.

V gene TRBV24-1 combines with J gene TRBJ1-1, with D possibly matching TRBD1 (5 bases). V was clipped by 5 bases and J by 4 bases, with 10 bases between them. Germline lookup yields CDR1 KGHDR and CDR2 SFDVKD. The CDR3 is 13 residues long. The DNA of the CDR3 is TGTGCCACCAGTGTAACCGGGGCCACTGAAGCTTTCTTT. Protein sequence: CATSVTGATEAFF.

The V gene is TRBV2, the J gene TRBJ1-6, with D unresolved. Germline lookup yields CDR1 SNHLY and CDR2 FYNNEI. V was pared by 2 bases and J by 14 bases, with 10 bases between. The CDR3 totals 12 residues. The CDR3 bases are TGTGCCAGCAGTGAAACAAGGTCTACCCTCCACTTT. Encoded protein: CASSETRSTLHF.

The chain recombines TRBV15 with TRBJ2-6; unclear D gene. The V end lost 0 bases, the J end lost 0 bases, and 6 bases lay between the germline ends. The germline CDR1 and CDR2 sequences are LNHNV and YYDKDF (reference sequence). CDR3 length equals 16 residues. This CDR3 is CATSRDRGSGANVLTF. The CDR3, as DNA: TGTGCCACCAGCAGAGATCGCGGCTCTGGGGCCAACGTCCTGACTTTC.

V is TRBV19 and J is TRBJ1-2, with D perhaps TRBD1 (6 bases). V was trimmed by 6 bases and J by 3 bases, leaving 23 bases between them. In germline, CDR1 is LNHDA, CDR2 SQIVND (reference sequence). The CDR3 runs 17 residues. CDR3 loop: CASSASTTGTRDYGYTF. DNA for the CDR3: TGTGCCAGTAGCGCCTCTACTACAGGGACGAGGGACTATGGCTACACCTTC.